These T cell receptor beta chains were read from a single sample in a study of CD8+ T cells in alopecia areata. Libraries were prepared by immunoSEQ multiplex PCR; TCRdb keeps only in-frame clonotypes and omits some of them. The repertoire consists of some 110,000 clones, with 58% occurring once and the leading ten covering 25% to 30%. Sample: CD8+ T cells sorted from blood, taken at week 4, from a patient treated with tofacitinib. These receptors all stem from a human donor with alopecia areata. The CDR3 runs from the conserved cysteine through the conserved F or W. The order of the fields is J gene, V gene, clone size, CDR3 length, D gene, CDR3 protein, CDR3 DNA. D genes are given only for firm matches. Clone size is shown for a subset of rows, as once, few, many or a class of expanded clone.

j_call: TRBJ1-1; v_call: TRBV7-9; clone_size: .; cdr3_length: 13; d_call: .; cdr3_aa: CASSPGANTEAFF; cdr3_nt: TGTGCCAGCAGCCCCGGGGCCAACACTGAAGCTTTCTTT
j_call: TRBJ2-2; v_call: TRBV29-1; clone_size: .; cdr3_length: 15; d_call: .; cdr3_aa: CSVESSARNTGELFF; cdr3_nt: TGCAGCGTTGAGTCTTCCGCTAGGAACACCGGGGAGCTGTTTTTT
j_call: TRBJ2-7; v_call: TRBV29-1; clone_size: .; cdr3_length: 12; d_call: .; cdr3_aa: CSVEVTGSEQYF; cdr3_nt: TGCAGCGTTGAAGTAACGGGCTCCGAGCAGTACTTC
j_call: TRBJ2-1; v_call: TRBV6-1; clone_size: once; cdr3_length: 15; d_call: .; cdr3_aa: CASSEQEGSYNEQFF; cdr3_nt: TGTGCCAGCAGTGAACAGGAGGGCTCCTACAATGAGCAGTTCTTC
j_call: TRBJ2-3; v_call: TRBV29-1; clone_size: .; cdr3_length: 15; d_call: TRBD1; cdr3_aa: CSVEGGGQLTDTQYF; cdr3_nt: TGCAGCGTTGAAGGAGGGGGACAGCTCACAGATACGCAGTATTTT
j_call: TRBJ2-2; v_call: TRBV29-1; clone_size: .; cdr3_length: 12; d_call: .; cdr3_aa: CSVSAATGELFF; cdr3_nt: TGCAGCGTTTCCGCAGCCACCGGGGAGCTGTTTTTT
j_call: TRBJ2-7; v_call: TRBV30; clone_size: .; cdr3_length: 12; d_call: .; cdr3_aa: CAWSVEGYEQYF; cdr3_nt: TGTGCCTGGAGTGTAGAAGGCTACGAGCAGTACTTC
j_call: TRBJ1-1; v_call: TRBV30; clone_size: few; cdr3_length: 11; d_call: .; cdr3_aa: CAWSRGTEAFF; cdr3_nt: TGTGCCTGGAGCCGGGGCACTGAAGCTTTCTTT
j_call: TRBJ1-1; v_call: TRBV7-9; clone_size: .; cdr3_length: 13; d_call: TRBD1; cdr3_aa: CASSPGGNTEAFF; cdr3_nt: TGTGCCAGCAGCCCAGGGGGGAACACTGAAGCTTTCTTT
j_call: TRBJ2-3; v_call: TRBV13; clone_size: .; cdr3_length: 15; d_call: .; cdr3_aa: CASSYERISTDTQYF; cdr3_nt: TGTGCCAGCAGCTACGAGAGGATTAGCACAGATACGCAGTATTTT
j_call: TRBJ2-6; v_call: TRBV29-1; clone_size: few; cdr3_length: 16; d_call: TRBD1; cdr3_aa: CSVEGDRDSGANVLTF; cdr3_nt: TGCAGCGTTGAAGGGGACAGGGACTCTGGGGCCAACGTCCTGACTTTC
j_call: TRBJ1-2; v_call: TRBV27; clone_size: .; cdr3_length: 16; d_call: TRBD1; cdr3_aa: CASSTVPGQDKDGYTF; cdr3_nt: TGTGCCAGCAGTACAGTCCCGGGACAGGATAAGGATGGCTACACCTTC
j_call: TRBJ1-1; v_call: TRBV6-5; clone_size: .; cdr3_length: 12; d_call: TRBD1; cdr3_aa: CASSTTGDEAFF; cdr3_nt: TGTGCCAGCAGTACGACAGGGGATGAAGCTTTCTTT
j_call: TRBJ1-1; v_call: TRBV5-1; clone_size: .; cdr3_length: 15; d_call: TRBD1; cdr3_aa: CASSLYSTGEDEAFF; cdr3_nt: TGCGCCAGCAGCTTGTACTCCACAGGGGAGGATGAAGCTTTCTTT
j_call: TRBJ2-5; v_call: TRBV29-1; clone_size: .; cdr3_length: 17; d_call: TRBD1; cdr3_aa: CSAEGPDRGEAQETQYF; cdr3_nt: TGCAGCGCCGAGGGTCCTGACAGGGGGGAAGCGCAAGAGACCCAGTACTTC
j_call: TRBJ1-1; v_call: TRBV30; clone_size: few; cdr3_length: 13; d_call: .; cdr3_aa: CAWSVRGATEAFF; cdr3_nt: TGTGCCTGGAGTGTACGCGGGGCGACTGAAGCTTTCTTT
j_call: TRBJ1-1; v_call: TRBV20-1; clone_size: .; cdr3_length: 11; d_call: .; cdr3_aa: CSALGGTEAFF; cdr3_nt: TGCAGTGCCTTGGGGGGAACTGAAGCTTTCTTT
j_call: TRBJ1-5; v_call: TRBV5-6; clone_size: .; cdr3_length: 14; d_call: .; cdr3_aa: CASSWKNSNQPQHF; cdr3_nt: TGTGCCAGCAGCTGGAAGAATAGCAATCAGCCCCAGCATTTT
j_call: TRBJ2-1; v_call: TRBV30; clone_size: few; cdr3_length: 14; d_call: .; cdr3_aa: CAWTGVGAYNEQFF; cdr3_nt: TGTGCCTGGACCGGAGTTGGGGCCTACAATGAGCAGTTCTTC
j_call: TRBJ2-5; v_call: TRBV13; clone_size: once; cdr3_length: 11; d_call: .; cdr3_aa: CASSFGRTQYF; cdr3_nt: TGTGCCAGCAGCTTCGGACGGACCCAGTACTTC
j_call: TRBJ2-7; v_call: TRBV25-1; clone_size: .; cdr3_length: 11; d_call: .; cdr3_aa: CASSTGHEQYF; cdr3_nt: TGTGCCAGCAGTACAGGCCACGAGCAGTACTTC
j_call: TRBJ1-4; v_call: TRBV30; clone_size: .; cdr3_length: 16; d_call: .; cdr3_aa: CACRDSEGGFDEKLFF; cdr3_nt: TGTGCCTGCCGCGACTCCGAGGGAGGGTTTGATGAAAAACTGTTTTTT
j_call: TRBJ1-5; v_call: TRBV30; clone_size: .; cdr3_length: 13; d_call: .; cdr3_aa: CAWSVVSNQPQHF; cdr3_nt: TGTGCCTGGAGTGTAGTAAGTAATCAGCCCCAGCATTTT
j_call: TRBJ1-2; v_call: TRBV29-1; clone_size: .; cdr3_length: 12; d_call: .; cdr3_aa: CSVEGLWEGYTF; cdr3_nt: TGCAGCGTTGAGGGACTGTGGGAAGGCTACACCTTC
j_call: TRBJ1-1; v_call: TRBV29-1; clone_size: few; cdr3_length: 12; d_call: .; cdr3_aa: CSVELPNTEAFF; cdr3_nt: TGCAGCGTTGAACTCCCGAACACTGAAGCTTTCTTT
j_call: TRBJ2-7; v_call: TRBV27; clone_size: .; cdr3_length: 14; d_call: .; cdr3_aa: CASSFGQSSYEQYF; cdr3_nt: TGTGCCAGCAGTTTTGGACAGAGCTCCTACGAGCAGTACTTC
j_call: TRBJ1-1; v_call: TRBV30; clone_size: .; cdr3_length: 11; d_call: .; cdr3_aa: CAWEQGTEAFF; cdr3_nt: TGTGCCTGGGAACAGGGCACTGAAGCTTTCTTT
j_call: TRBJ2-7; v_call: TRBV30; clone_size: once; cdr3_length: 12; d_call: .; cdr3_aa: CAWSAETYEQYF; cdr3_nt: TGTGCCTGGAGTGCGGAGACCTACGAGCAGTACTTC
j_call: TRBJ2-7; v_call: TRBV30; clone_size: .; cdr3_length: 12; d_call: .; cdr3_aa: CAWSVGGYEQYF; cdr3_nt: TGTGCGTGGAGCGTAGGGGGGTACGAGCAGTACTTC
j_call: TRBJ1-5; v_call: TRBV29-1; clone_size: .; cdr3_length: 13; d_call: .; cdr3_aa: CSVVPGDAQPQHF; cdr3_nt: TGCAGCGTTGTGCCGGGGGACGCTCAGCCCCAGCATTTT
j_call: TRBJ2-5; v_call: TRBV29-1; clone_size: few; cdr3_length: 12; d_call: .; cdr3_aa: CSAHDGGETQYF; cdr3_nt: TGCAGCGCCCATGACGGAGGGGAGACCCAGTACTTC
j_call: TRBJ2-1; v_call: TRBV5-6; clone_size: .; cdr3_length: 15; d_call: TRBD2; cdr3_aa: CASSFGTIGYNEQFF; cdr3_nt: TGTGCCAGCAGCTTCGGGACTATCGGCTACAATGAGCAGTTCTTC
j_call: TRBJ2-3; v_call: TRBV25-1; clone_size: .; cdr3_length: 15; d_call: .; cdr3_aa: CASSGYSILTDTQYF; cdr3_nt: TGTGCCAGCAGTGGATACTCCATACTGACAGATACGCAGTATTTT
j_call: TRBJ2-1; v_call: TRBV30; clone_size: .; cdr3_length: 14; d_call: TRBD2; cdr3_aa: CAWYDPGLYNEQFF; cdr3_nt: TGTGCCTGGTATGACCCGGGACTATACAATGAGCAGTTCTTC
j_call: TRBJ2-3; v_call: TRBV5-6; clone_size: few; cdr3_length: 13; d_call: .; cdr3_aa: CASSLVSTDTQYF; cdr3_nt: TGTGCCAGCAGCTTGGTGAGCACAGATACGCAGTATTTT
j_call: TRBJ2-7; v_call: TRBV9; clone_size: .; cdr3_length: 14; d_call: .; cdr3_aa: CASSVGGTGYEQYF; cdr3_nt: TGTGCCAGCAGCGTAGGCGGCACCGGTTACGAGCAGTACTTC
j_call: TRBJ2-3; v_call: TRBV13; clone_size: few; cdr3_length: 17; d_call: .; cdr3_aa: CASAQNRDSNGDDTQYF; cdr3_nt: TGTGCCAGCGCACAGAACCGGGACTCCAACGGGGACGATACGCAGTATTTT
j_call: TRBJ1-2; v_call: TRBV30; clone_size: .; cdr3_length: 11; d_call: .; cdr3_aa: CAWTDSYGYTF; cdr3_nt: TGTGCCTGGACCGACAGCTATGGCTACACCTTC
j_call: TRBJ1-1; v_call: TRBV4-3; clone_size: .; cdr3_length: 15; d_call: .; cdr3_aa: CASSQDLGLNTEAFF; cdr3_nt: TGCGCCAGCAGCCAAGATCTGGGACTTAACACTGAAGCTTTCTTT
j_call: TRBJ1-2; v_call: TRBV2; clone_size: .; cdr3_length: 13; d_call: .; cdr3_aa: CASSLGADDGYTF; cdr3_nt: TGTGCCAGCAGCCTCGGGGCCGACGACGGCTACACCTTC
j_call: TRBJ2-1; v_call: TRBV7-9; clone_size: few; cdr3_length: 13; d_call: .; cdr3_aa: CASSLIFYNEQFF; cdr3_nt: TGTGCCAGCAGCTTGATTTTCTACAATGAGCAGTTCTTC
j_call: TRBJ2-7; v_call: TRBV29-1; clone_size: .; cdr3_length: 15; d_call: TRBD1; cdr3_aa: CSVEYLRTGGYEQYF; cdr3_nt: TGCAGCGTTGAATACCTGAGGACAGGGGGCTACGAGCAGTACTTC
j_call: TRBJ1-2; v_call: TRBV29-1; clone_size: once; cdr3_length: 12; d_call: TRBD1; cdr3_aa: CSGQGAGYGYTF; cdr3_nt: TGCAGCGGACAGGGGGCGGGCTATGGCTACACCTTC
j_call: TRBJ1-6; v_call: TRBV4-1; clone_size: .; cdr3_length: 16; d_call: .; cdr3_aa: CASSQDPRNWNSPLHF; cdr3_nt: TGCGCCAGCAGCCAAGATCCGCGAAACTGGAATTCACCCCTCCACTTT
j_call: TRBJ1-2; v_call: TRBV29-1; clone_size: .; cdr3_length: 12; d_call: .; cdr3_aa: CSVEAGVYGYTF; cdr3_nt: TGCAGCGTTGAGGCAGGGGTGTATGGCTACACCTTC
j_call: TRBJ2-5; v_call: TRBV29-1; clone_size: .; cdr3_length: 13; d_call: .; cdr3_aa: CSVEVYVGETQYF; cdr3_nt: TGCAGCGTTGAAGTCTACGTCGGGGAGACCCAGTACTTC
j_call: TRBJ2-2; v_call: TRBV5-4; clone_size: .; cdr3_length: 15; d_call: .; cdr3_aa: CASSLSGDGTGELFF; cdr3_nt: TGTGCCAGCAGCTTGTCAGGGGACGGGACCGGGGAGCTGTTTTTT
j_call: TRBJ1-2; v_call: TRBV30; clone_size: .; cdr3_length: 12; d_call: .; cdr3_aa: CAWSVKDYGYTF; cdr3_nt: TGTGCCTGGAGTGTAAAAGACTATGGCTACACCTTC
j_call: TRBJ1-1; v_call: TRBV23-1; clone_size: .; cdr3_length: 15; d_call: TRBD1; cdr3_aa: CASSLRGTAETEAFF; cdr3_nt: TGCGCCAGCAGTCTTCGCGGGACAGCTGAGACTGAAGCTTTCTTT
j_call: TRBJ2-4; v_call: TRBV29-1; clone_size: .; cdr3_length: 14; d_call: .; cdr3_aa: CSVVIGGAKNIQYF; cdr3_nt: TGCAGCGTCGTCATTGGTGGAGCCAAAAACATTCAGTACTTC
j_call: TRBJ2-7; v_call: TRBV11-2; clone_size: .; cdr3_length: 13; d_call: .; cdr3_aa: CASSLAASYEQYF; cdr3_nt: TGTGCCAGCAGCTTAGCAGCCTCCTACGAGCAGTACTTC
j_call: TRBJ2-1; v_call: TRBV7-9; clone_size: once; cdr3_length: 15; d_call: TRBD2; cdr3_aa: CASSAGLADYNEQFF; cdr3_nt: TGTGCCAGCAGCGCGGGACTAGCGGACTACAATGAGCAGTTCTTC
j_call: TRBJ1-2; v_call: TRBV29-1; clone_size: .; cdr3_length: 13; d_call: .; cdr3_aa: CSGVTGGNYGYTF; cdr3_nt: TGCAGCGGGGTGACCGGGGGGAACTATGGCTACACCTTC
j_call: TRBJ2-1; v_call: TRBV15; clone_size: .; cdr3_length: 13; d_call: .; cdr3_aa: CATSIGRVYEQFF; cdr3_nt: TGTGCCACCAGCATAGGCCGAGTCTATGAGCAGTTCTTC
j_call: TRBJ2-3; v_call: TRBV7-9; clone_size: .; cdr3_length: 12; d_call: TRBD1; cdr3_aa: CASSTGADTQYF; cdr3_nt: TGTGCCAGCAGCACAGGGGCAGATACGCAGTATTTT
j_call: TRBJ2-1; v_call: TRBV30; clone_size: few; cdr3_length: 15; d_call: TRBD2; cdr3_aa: CAWSVLAGAYNEQFF; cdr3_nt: TGTGCCTGGAGTGTACTAGCGGGGGCCTACAATGAGCAGTTCTTC
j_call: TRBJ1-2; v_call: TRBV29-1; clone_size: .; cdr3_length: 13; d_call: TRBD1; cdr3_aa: CSVVHRGAYGYTF; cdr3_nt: TGCAGCGTTGTCCACAGGGGAGCATATGGCTACACCTTC